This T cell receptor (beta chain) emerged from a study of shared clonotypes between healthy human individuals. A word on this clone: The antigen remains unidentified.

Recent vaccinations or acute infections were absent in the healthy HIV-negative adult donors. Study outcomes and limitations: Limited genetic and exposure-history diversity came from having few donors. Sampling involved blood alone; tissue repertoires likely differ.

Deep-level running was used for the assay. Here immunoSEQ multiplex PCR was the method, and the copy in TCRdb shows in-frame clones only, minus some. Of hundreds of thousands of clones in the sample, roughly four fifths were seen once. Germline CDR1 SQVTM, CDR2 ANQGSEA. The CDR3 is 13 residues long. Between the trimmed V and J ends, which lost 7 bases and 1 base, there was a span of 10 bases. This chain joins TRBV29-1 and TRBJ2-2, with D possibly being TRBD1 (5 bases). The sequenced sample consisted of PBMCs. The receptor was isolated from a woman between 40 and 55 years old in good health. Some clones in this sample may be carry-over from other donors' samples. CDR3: CSGLQGNTGELFF. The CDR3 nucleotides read TGCAGCGGTCTTCAGGGGAACACCGGGGAGCTGTTTTTT.